This paragraph covers one T cell receptor (beta chain) sequence. There is no known antigen for this receptor. There are no base qualities to consult, and no much larger clone falls within one base. Library construction relied on the immunoSEQ multiplex PCR assay. The source is immuneACCESS, and TCRdb retained only in-frame sequences with V and J called. Part of the clones is not carried over; for the studies checked, unresolved V genes explain less than half of this, and the remainder is unexplained. The sample yields 62,000 or so clones; more than 75% were counted once. 4.5% to 5.5% of the sample is in the top ten clones. V loses 4 bases, J loses 0 bases, and the germline ends lie 12 bases apart. CDR1 and CDR2, looked up from the germline V gene, are MNHEY and SVGAGI. The CDR3, from cysteine to phenylalanine, totals 16 residues. The only DNA kept is the CDR3, 48 bases in frame from the first base.

This sample is drawn from a study of technical replicates of blood from a few donors (TCRdb year 2017). In this chain, TRBV6-5 is recombined with TRBJ2-2, with a tentative D gene TRBD1 over 5 matching bases. The clonotype was recovered from a human donor in good health. Some clones in this sample may be carry-over from other donors' samples. Sequencing was performed on PBMCs. The CDR3 here reads CASSFRRTSNTGELFF. At the DNA level, the sequence is TGTGCCAGCAGTTTCCGACGGACATCGAACACCGGGGAGCTGTTTTTT.